Listed below are T cell receptor beta chains from one sample, sequenced in a study of cytomegalovirus exposure and HLA in healthy donors. Sequenced by immunoSEQ multiplex PCR; TCRdb stores in-frame clones only, minus some. Of some 180,000 clones listed, roughly 73% are singletons. The material sequenced was PBMCs. These receptor sequences come from a woman between 25 and 40 years old in good health and CMV-seronegative. Both conserved end residues are part of each CDR3. The D gene is left open where the match is weak. Clone size is given for some rows only: seen once, a few or many times, or a class if the clone is expanded.

>TRBJ1-2|TRBV6-6|NA|TRBD1
TGTGCCAGCAGTTACCCCTTGACAGGGGCTAACTATGGCTACACCTTC
CASSYPLTGANYGYTF
>TRBJ1-3|TRBV7-6|few|NA
TGTGCCAGCAGCTTAGGAGGGTACGTCTACTCTGGAAACACCATATATTTT
CASSLGGYVYSGNTIYF
>TRBJ2-1|TRBV27|few|NA
TGTGCCAGCAGATACAGAGGAGGGAATGAGCAGTTCTTC
CASRYRGGNEQFF
>TRBJ2-7|TRBV5-5|NA|NA
TGTGCCAGCAGCTGGGGGCTGGGGACCTACGAGCAGTACTTC
CASSWGLGTYEQYF
>TRBJ2-5|TRBV10-1|NA|TRBD1
TGCGCCAGCAGTGAGAAACATAGCGACAGGGCCTACGGAGAGACCCAGTACTTC
CASSEKHSDRAYGETQYF
>TRBJ2-7|TRBV7-2|few|TRBD2
TGTGCCAGCAGCTTACCTAGCGGGAGAGCCTACGAGCAGTACTTC
CASSLPSGRAYEQYF
>TRBJ2-3|TRBV5-1|NA|NA
TGCGCCAGCAGCCCGGGGGACGCAACAGATACGCAGTATTTT
CASSPGDATDTQYF
>TRBJ1-1|TRBV28|NA|TRBD1
TGTGCCAGCAGTGCATACAGGGGGAACACTGAAGCTTTCTTT
CASSAYRGNTEAFF
>TRBJ2-2|TRBV27|NA|TRBD1
TGTGCCAGCAGTTTGGTACAGGGGAAGGGGGAGCTGTTTTTT
CASSLVQGKGELFF
>TRBJ1-6|TRBV25-1|NA|NA
TGTGCCAGCAGTGACCCCTCCAGACAGTCCTCACCCCTCCACTTT
CASSDPSRQSSPLHF
>TRBJ2-5|TRBV4-3|few|NA
TGCGCCAGCAGCCAAGATCTTCGGGAGACCCAGTACTTC
CASSQDLRETQYF
>TRBJ1-1|TRBV2|NA|NA
TGTGCCAGCAGAGGAGAGAGGGCTATGAACACTGAAGCTTTCTTT
CASRGERAMNTEAFF
>TRBJ2-1|TRBV15|NA|TRBD2
TGTGCCACCAGCCTAAGAGCTTCTAGCGGGGGGATCTACAATGAGCAGTTCTTC
CATSLRASSGGIYNEQFF
>TRBJ2-3|TRBV25-1|NA|NA
TGTGCCAGCAGTAGGACTCCCACAGATACGCAGTATTTT
CASSRTPTDTQYF
>TRBJ1-5|TRBV19|NA|TRBD1
TGTGCCAGTAGTATAGTGGGGGACAGAAGCAATCAGCCCCAGCATTTT
CASSIVGDRSNQPQHF
>TRBJ1-6|TRBV5-1|NA|TRBD1
TGCGCCAGCAGCGCCCCGGGACAGGGCTATAATTCACCCCTCCACTTT
CASSAPGQGYNSPLHF
>TRBJ2-1|TRBV5-1|NA|TRBD1
TGCGCCAGCAGCTTTCAACAGGGGGACAATGAGCAGTTCTTC
CASSFQQGDNEQFF
>TRBJ2-7|TRBV5-1|NA|TRBD2
TGCGCCAGCAGCTTCACCGTCGGGGGGGGCTACGAGCAGTACTTC
CASSFTVGGGYEQYF
>TRBJ2-3|TRBV27|NA|TRBD2
TGTGCCAGCAGCCACCGGACTAGCGGGGGCCGAGGTACGCAGTATTTT
CASSHRTSGGRGTQYF
>TRBJ1-5|TRBV27|NA|NA
TGTGCCAGCAGTTCCGTTTGGCAGGGAAGTCATCAGCCCCAGCATTTT
CASSSVWQGSHQPQHF
>TRBJ1-5|TRBV19|NA|NA
TGTGCCAGTAGTATTACGGGGGAGGGTCAGCCCCAGCATTTT
CASSITGEGQPQHF
>TRBJ2-5|TRBV29-1|few|NA
TGCAGCGTTGAGGCTTCCCAAGAGACCCAGTACTTC
CSVEASQETQYF
>TRBJ2-7|TRBV27|once|TRBD1
TGTGCCAGCAGTTCCCCCGGGACAGGGGGCTACGAGCAGTACTTC
CASSSPGTGGYEQYF
>TRBJ1-3|TRBV6-1|NA|NA
TGTGCCAGCAGGCTAGGGGGCTCTGGAAACACCATATATTTT
CASRLGGSGNTIYF
>TRBJ2-5|TRBV9|NA|NA
TGTGCCAGCAGCGTAGGAGCGGGCCAAGAGACCCAGTACTTC
CASSVGAGQETQYF
>TRBJ1-2|TRBV7-6|NA|NA
TGTGCCAGCAGCCAGGCGGGGGGGAGAGGTGGCTACACCTTC
CASSQAGGRGGYTF
>TRBJ2-2|TRBV19|NA|NA
TGTGCCAGTAGTATGGGCAGGGACACCGGGGAGCTGTTTTTT
CASSMGRDTGELFF
>TRBJ1-2|TRBV2|NA|TRBD1
TGTGCCAGCAGTCGGGACAGGGGGCGAGGCGGCTACACCTTC
CASSRDRGRGGYTF
>TRBJ1-1|TRBV6-5|NA|NA
TGTGCCAGCAGTTACGACAACAGGGTGAACACTGAAGCTTTCTTT
CASSYDNRVNTEAFF
>TRBJ1-1|TRBV5-4|NA|NA
TGTGCCAGCAGCTTGATGGTCACCGAGGGCACTGAAGCTTTCTTT
CASSLMVTEGTEAFF
>TRBJ1-4|TRBV2|few|NA
TGTGCCAGCAGCCAGGACATTTTATATAATGAAAAACTGTTTTTT
CASSQDILYNEKLFF
>TRBJ1-6|TRBV10-2|few|NA
TGCGCCAGCAAAGAAAGGGGCAGTAATTCACCCCTCCACTTT
CASKERGSNSPLHF
>TRBJ2-2|TRBV5-4|NA|NA
TGTGCCAGCAGCTTGGCCATCCAGGGGACGAACACCGGGGAGCTGTTTTTT
CASSLAIQGTNTGELFF
>TRBJ2-1|TRBV7-9|NA|NA
TGTGCCAGCAGCTTAGCGCGGGGAAGGTGGTCCAATGAGCAGTTCTTC
CASSLARGRWSNEQFF
>TRBJ1-1|TRBV27|NA|NA
TGTGCCAGCAGTTTATTGTACAGGGAGACTGAAGCTTTCTTT
CASSLLYRETEAFF
>TRBJ1-1|TRBV5-1|NA|NA
TGCGCCAGCAGCCCCCAGTCTGGGGGGAGCACTGAAGCTTTCTTT
CASSPQSGGSTEAFF
>TRBJ1-6|TRBV11-2|once|NA
TGTGCCAGCACCACGCGGCACGGTAATTCACCCCTCCACTTT
CASTTRHGNSPLHF
>TRBJ2-7|TRBV14|once|TRBD2
TGTGCCAGCAGCCGGACTAGCGGGCAGCAGTACTTC
CASSRTSGQQYF
>TRBJ1-1|TRBV7-2|NA|NA
TGTGCCAGCAGCTCGACTGTCATGAACACTGAAGCTTTCTTT
CASSSTVMNTEAFF
>TRBJ2-1|TRBV5-4|NA|TRBD2
TGTGCCAGCAGCTCTGGGGGGGGTGGAGTCGACAATGAGCAGTTCTTC
CASSSGGGGVDNEQFF
>TRBJ2-2|TRBV28|NA|NA
TGTGCCAGCAGCTATATCAGGGGTGGCACCGGGGAGCTGTTTTTT
CASSYIRGGTGELFF
>TRBJ2-6|TRBV7-9|NA|TRBD1
TGTGCCAGCAGCCCAAGACAGGGCAGGTCTGGGGCCAACGTCCTGACTTTC
CASSPRQGRSGANVLTF
>TRBJ1-5|TRBV19|NA|NA
TGTGCCAGTAACCGATATGGACAGAGCAATCAGCCCCAGCATTTT
CASNRYGQSNQPQHF
>TRBJ2-3|TRBV5-4|NA|TRBD2
TGTGCCAGCAGCCGAGCGGGGGCAAAAGATACGCAGTATTTT
CASSRAGAKDTQYF
>TRBJ2-7|TRBV6-5|NA|NA
TGTGCCAGCAGTTACGCGACAGGTAACTACGAGCAGTACTTC
CASSYATGNYEQYF
>TRBJ2-6|TRBV7-9|NA|NA
TGTGCCAGCAGGCTTGGAGGGGCTGGGGCCAACGTCCTGACTTTC
CASRLGGAGANVLTF
>TRBJ1-3|TRBV9|NA|NA
TGTGCCAGCAGCCAGGAGGATGTTGGAAACACCATATATTTT
CASSQEDVGNTIYF
>TRBJ2-7|TRBV4-1|NA|NA
TGCGCCAGCAGCCAGTCCGTGGGGGGCTCCTACGAGCAGTACTTC
CASSQSVGGSYEQYF
>TRBJ1-2|TRBV10-2|few|NA
TGCGCCAGCAGTGAGTCCCTCGGGGAATACTATGGCTACACCTTC
CASSESLGEYYGYTF
>TRBJ2-3|TRBV30|NA|TRBD2
TGTGCCTGGAGTGTATTGTTTAGCGGGGAGACCACAGATACGCAGTATTTT
CAWSVLFSGETTDTQYF
>TRBJ2-7|TRBV10-2|NA|TRBD1
TGCGCCAGCAGTGAGACGCCGGGGACAGGGCGACACGAGCAGTACTTC
CASSETPGTGRHEQYF
>TRBJ1-2|TRBV7-9|NA|NA
TGTGCCAGCAGCTCCGACATCGGGGGGCCTGGCTACACCTTC
CASSSDIGGPGYTF
>TRBJ2-7|TRBV6-6|NA|NA
TGTGCCAGCAGTTGGGGAACTAGGAACGAGCAGTACTTC
CASSWGTRNEQYF
>TRBJ1-3|TRBV5-1|NA|NA
TGCGCCAGCAGTCCCACTCTTGGGGGGGCTGGAAACACCATATATTTT
CASSPTLGGAGNTIYF
>TRBJ2-2|TRBV19|once|NA
TGTGCCAGTAGTACTGTTCGTCGTCAGGCGAACACCGGGGAGCTGTTTTTT
CASSTVRRQANTGELFF